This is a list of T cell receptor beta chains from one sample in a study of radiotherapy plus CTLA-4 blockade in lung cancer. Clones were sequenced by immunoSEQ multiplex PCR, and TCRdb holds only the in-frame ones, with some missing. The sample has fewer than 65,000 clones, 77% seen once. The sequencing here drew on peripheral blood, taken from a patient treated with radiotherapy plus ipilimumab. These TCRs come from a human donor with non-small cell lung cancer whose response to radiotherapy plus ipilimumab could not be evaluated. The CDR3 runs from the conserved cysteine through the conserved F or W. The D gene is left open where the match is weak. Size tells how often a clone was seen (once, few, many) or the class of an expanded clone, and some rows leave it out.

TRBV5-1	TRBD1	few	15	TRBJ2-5	TGCGCCAGCAGCTGGGAGGACAGGGGGTTTGAGACCCAGTACTTC	CASSWEDRGFETQYF
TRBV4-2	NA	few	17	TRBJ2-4	TGTGCCAGCAGCCAAGATGGAGCAATGCTAGCCAAAAACATTCAGTACTTC	CASSQDGAMLAKNIQYF
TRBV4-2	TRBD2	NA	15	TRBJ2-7	TGTGCCAGCAGCCAAGGAATCGGGGGGGCCGGCGAGCAGTACTTC	CASSQGIGGAGEQYF
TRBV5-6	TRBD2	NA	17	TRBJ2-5	TGTGCCAGCAGCAATGGACTAGCGGCCAGCGCCCAAGAGACCCAGTACTTC	CASSNGLAASAQETQYF
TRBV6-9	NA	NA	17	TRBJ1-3	TGTGCCAGCAGTTATTCCTTTATGGGGGCGCTCGGAAACACCATATATTTT	CASSYSFMGALGNTIYF
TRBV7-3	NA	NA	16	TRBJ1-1	TGTGCCAGCAGCCCCTCGGCCGGGGTGATGAACACTGAAGCTTTCTTT	CASSPSAGVMNTEAFF
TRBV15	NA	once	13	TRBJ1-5	TGTGCCACCAGCAAGGGGGGAGGGCAGCCCCAGCATTTT	CATSKGGGQPQHF
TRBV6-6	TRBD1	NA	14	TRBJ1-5	TGTGCCAGCAGCGACAGGGTTGGCAATCAGCCCCAGCATTTT	CASSDRVGNQPQHF
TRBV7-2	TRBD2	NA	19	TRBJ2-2	TGTGCCAGCAGCTTAAAGGGTCTAGCGGGGGCCCGGGGGACCGGGGAGCTGTTTTTT	CASSLKGLAGARGTGELFF
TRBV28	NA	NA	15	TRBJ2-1	TGTGCCAGCAGTCCCGTGGAGGGGGGGTGGAATGAGCAGTTCTTC	CASSPVEGGWNEQFF
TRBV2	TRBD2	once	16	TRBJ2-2	TGTGCCAGCAGTGAGAACGGGGGGGCGCTTCCCGGGGAGCTGTTTTTT	CASSENGGALPGELFF
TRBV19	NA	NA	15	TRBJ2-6	TGTGCCAGTAGTATAACAGGTGGTGGGGCCAACGTCCTGACTTTC	CASSITGGGANVLTF
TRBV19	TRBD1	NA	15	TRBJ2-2	TGTGCCAGTAGTGTCCCGGGACAGGGTTTGAGGGAGCTGTTTTTT	CASSVPGQGLRELFF
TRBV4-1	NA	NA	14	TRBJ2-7	TGCGCCAGCAGCAGAGGAGGGATTGAGGGCGAGCAGTACTTC	CASSRGGIEGEQYF
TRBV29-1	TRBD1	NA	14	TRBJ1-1	TGCAGCGTTGAGACAGGGCCCATGAACACTGAAGCTTTCTTT	CSVETGPMNTEAFF
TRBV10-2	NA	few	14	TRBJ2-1	TGCGCCAGCCGTTGGAGTAGCCAGTCCAATGAGCAGTTCTTC	CASRWSSQSNEQFF
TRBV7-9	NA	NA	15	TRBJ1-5	TGTGCCAGCAGCTTTGGACAGTCGAGCAATCAGCCCCAGCATTTT	CASSFGQSSNQPQHF
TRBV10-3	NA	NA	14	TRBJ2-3	TGTGCCATCAATCCAGGGGTCACGTCAGATACGCAGTATTTT	CAINPGVTSDTQYF
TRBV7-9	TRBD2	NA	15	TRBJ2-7	TGTGCCAGCAGCTTAGAGCCTAGCGGGATTTACGAGCAGTACTTC	CASSLEPSGIYEQYF
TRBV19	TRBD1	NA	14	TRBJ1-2	TGTGCCAGTAGAGACCGGGACAGGGTGTTTGGCTACACCTTC	CASRDRDRVFGYTF
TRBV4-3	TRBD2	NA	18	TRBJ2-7	TGCGCCAGCAGCCAAGATGAGGGACTAGCGGGCCAGACCTACGAGCAGTACTTC	CASSQDEGLAGQTYEQYF
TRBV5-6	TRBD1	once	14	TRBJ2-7	TGTGCCAGCAGCTTGGGACAGGGTCTCTACGAGCAGTACTTC	CASSLGQGLYEQYF
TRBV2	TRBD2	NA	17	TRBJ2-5	TGTGCCAGCAGGGAACTACTAGCGGGGGGCCCTAAAGAGACCCAGTACTTC	CASRELLAGGPKETQYF
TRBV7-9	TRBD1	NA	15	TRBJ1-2	TGTGCCAGCAGCACCTCGTCAACAGGGGGAAGTGGCTACACCTTC	CASSTSSTGGSGYTF
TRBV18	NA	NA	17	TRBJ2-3	TGTGCCAGCTCACCGGCCCGGACAGCCATTAGCACAGATACGCAGTATTTT	CASSPARTAISTDTQYF
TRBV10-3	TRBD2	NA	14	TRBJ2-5	TGTGCCGCCCCTGAGCGGGGGGGCCACGAGACCCAGTACTTC	CAAPERGGHETQYF
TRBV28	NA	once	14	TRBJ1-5	TGTGCCAGCGTCACAGGTTATAGCAATCAGCCCCAGCATTTT	CASVTGYSNQPQHF
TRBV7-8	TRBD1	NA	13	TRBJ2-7	TGTGCCAGCAGCAGGGACAGAAACTACGAGCAGTACTTC	CASSRDRNYEQYF
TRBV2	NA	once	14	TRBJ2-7	TGTGCCAGCAGTGAACAGGCTCCGTATTCCGAGCAGTACTTC	CASSEQAPYSEQYF
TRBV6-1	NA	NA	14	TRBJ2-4	TGTGCCAGCAGTGAAGGGGGGCGCTCGAACATTCAGTACTTC	CASSEGGRSNIQYF
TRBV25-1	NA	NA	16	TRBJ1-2	TGTGCCAGCAGTGAATTGGGACTTCAGGGAGACTATGGCTACACCTTC	CASSELGLQGDYGYTF
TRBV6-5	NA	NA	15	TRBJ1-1	TGTGCCAGCAGCCGACGTCGACAGCAGAACACTGAAGCTTTCTTT	CASSRRRQQNTEAFF
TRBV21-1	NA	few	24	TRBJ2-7	TGTGCCAGCACCCCGCTCCCGGGGCCTCAAGGAGGGATGGGTGGAGAGGGCCTTTCACACGAGCAGTACTTC	CASTPLPGPQGGMGGEGLSHEQYF
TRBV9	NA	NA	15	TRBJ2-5	TGTGCCAGCAGCGTAGGAACAGGGAGGGGAGAGACCCAGTACTTC	CASSVGTGRGETQYF
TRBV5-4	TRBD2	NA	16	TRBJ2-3	TGTGCCAGCAGCCCCATAGCGGGGCCCCAGGGAGATACGCAGTATTTT	CASSPIAGPQGDTQYF
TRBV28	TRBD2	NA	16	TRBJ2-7	TGTGCCAGCTGCCCCGTCGGGCTAGCGGGACTCTACGAGCAGTACTTC	CASCPVGLAGLYEQYF
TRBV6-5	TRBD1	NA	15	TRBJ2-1	TGTGCCAGCATAAGACAGGGGACATCCTACAATGAGCAGTTCTTC	CASIRQGTSYNEQFF
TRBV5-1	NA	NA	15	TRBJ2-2	TGCGCCAGCAGCTTAGACACCTCGAACACCGGGGAGCTGTTTTTT	CASSLDTSNTGELFF
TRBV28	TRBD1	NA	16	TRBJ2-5	TGTGCCAGCAGTTTGGGGGACAGCCCCTCCCAAGAGACCCAGTACTTC	CASSLGDSPSQETQYF
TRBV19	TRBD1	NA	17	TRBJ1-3	TGTGCCAGTAGTGTGACCTGGACAGGGGCGTCTGGAAACACCATATATTTT	CASSVTWTGASGNTIYF
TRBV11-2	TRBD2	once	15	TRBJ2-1	TGTGCCAGCAGCCTCTCTAGCGGAGTCTACAATGAGCAGTTCTTC	CASSLSSGVYNEQFF
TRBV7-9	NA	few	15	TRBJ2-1	TGTGCCAGCAGTCAAGGGGATGGACAATACAATGAGCAGTTCTTC	CASSQGDGQYNEQFF
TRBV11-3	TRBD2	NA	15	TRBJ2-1	TGTGCCAGCAGCTTAGTAGCGGGAGGATACAATGAGCAGTTCTTC	CASSLVAGGYNEQFF
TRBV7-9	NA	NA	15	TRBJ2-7	TGTGCCAGCAGCCCGGCCGGGGGGCGTCTCTACGAGCAGTACTTC	CASSPAGGRLYEQYF
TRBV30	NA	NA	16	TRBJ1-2	TGTGCCTGGAGTGTCCCGGGGACACGCTTTTCCTATGGCTACACCTTC	CAWSVPGTRFSYGYTF
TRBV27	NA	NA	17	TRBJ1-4	TGTGCCAGCAGTTTATCTGGCAGAAGTGCAACTAATGAAAAACTGTTTTTT	CASSLSGRSATNEKLFF
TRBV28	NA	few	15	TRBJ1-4	TGTGCCAGCAGTACTCCAGGGGAAATTAATGAAAAACTGTTTTTT	CASSTPGEINEKLFF
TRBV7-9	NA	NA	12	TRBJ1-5	TGTGCCAGCAGCCAAAGCAATCAGCCCCAGCATTTT	CASSQSNQPQHF
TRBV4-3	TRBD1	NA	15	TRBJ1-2	TGCGCCAGCAGCCAGGGGACAGGGGGCTGGTATGGCTACACCTTC	CASSQGTGGWYGYTF
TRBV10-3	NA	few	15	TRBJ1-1	TGTGCCATCAGTGAGTCCGCGGATTTAAACACTGAAGCTTTCTTT	CAISESADLNTEAFF
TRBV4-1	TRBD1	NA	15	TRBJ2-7	TGCGCCAGCAGCCAACACTCGACAGGGTTGGGCGAGCAGTACTTC	CASSQHSTGLGEQYF
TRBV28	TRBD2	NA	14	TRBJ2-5	TGTGCCAGCGGGGAGCGGGACCCGGGAGAGACCCAGTACTTC	CASGERDPGETQYF
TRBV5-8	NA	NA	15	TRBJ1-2	TGTGCCAGCAGCTTGGGCCCCACTCGAGTTTTTGGCTACACCTTC	CASSLGPTRVFGYTF